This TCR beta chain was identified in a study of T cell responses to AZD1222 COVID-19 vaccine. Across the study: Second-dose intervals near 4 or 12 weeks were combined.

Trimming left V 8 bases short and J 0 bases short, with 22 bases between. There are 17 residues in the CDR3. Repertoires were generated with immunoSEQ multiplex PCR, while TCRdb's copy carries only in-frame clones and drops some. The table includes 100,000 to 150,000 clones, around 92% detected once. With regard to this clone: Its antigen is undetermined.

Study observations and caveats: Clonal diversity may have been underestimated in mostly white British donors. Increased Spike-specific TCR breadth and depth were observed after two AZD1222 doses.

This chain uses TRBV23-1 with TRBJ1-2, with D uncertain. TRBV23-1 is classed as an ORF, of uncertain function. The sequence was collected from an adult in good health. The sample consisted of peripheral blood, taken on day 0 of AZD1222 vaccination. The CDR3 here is CASFKGGDGIANYGYTF. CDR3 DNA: TGCGCCAGCTTTAAGGGTGGAGATGGGATAGCTAACTATGGCTACACCTTC.